The entry that follows covers one TCR beta chain sequence. Regions amplified from RNA transcripts were the TCR beta CDR3 regions. Researchers ran a first-round RT-PCR on the TCR CDR3 using the HTBI primer set. One entry per CDR3 protein results from TCRdb running MiXCR on the multiplex PCR reads. The sample includes around 700,000 distinct CDR3 sequences, approximately 19% of them seen just once. Progressors' blood was drawn at hyperthyroidism diagnosis, before ophthalmopathy symptoms. The PBMCs had their origin in 10 ml of fresh peripheral blood. V lost 5 bases, J lost 4 bases, and 9 bases stayed unmatched. From germline, CDR1 is DFQATT and CDR2 SNEGSKA (reference sequence). The CDR3 has 14 residues. This sample was included in a study of T cells in Graves' hyperthyroidism and ophthalmopathy.

The gene calls are TRBV20-1 and TRBJ2-7; 9 positions agree with TRBD1. The sequence was obtained from a woman in her forties or fifties with Graves' hyperthyroidism that later progressed to Graves' ophthalmopathy. Input material: blood. The CDR3 sequence is CSAQQTGGAYEQYF. CDR3 bases: TGCAGTGCTCAACAGACAGGGGGAGCGTACGAGCAGTACTTC.